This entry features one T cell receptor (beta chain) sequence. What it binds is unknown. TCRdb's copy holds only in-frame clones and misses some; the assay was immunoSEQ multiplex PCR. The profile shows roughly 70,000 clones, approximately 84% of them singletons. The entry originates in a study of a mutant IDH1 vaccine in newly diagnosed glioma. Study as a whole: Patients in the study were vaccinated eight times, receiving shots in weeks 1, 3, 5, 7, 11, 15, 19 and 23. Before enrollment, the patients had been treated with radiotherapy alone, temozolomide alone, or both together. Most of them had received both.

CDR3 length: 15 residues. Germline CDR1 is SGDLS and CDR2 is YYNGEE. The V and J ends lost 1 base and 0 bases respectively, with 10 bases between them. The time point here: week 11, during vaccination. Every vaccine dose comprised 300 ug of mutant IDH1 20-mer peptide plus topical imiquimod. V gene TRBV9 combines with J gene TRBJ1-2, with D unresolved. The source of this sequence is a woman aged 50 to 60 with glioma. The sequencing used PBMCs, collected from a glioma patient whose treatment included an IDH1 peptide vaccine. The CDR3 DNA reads TGTGCCAGCAGCGTACTCAGTCAGGCTAACTATGGCTACACCTTC. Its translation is CASSVLSQANYGYTF.